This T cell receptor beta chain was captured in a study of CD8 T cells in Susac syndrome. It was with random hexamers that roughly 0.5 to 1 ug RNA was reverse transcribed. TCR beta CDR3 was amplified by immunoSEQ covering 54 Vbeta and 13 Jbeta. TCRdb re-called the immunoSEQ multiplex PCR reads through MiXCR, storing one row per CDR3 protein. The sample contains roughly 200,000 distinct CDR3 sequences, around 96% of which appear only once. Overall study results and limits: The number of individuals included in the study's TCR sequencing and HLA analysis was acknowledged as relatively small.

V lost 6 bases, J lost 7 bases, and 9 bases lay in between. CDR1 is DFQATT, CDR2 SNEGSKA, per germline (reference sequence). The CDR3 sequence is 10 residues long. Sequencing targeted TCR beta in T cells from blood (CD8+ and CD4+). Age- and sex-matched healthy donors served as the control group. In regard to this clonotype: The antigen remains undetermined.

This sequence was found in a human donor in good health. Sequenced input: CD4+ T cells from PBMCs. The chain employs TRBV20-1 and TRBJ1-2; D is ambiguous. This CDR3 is CSASSSGYTF. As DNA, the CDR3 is TGCAGTGCGTCCTCCTCTGGCTACACCTTC.